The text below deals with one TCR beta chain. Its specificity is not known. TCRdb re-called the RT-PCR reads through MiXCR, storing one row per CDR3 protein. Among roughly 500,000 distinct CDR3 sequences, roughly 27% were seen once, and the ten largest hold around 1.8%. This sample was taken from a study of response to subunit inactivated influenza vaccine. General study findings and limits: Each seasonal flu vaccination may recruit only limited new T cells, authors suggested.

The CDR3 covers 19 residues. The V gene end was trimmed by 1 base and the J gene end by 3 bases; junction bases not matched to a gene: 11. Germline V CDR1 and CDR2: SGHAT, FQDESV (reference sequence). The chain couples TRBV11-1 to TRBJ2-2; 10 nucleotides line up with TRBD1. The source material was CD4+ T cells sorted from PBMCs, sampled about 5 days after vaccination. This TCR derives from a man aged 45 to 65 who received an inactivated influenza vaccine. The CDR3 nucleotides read TGTGCCAGCAGCTTAGTTTACATATTCGGACAGGGGGACACCGGGGAGCTGTTTTTT. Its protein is CASSLVYIFGQGDTGELFF.